This T cell receptor (beta chain) was identified in a study of Graves' ophthalmopathy and Graves' hyperthyroidism. Amplifying from RNA transcripts, the study obtained TCR beta CDR3 regions. HTBI primers served in a first-round RT-PCR, which a second-round multiplex PCR followed. TCRdb ran MiXCR on the multiplex PCR reads and lists one entry per CDR3 protein. The profile covers about 640,000 distinct CDR3 sequences, with about 41% appearing a single time and roughly 3.5% taken by the ten largest. In donors with ophthalmopathy, activity was moderate-to-severe, with CAS ≥3, NOSPECS ≥4 and duration under 3 months. In regard to this clonotype: What it recognizes is unknown. This may stem from a read error, because a much larger clone lies one nucleotide away.

Broader study findings: Both an approximately 70% sensitivity and a roughly 75% specificity characterized the model's predictions of ophthalmopathy progression. Most expanded clonotypes from thyroid (those above 0.001 frequency) were also found in blood. With about 86% sensitivity and over 65% specificity, a 13-signature model separated ophthalmopathy from stable hyperthyroidism.

The clonotype comes from an adult man with Graves' ophthalmopathy. The sample comprised peripheral blood.

This chain's CDR3 is CASSLGTMGETQYF. CDR3 sequence (DNA): TGTGCCAGCAGCTTAGGGACTATGGGGGAGACCCAGTACTTC. The genes are TRBV7-2 and TRBJ2-5, with D perhaps TRBD2 (6 bases). Between the trimmed V and J ends, which lost 1 base and 5 bases, there was a span of 11 bases. Germline loops: CDR1 SGHTA, CDR2 FQGNSA. The CDR3 consists of 14 residues.